The 17 T cell receptor beta chains listed next were all sequenced from one sample in a study of blood T cell repertoires in COVID-19. Sequenced by immunoSEQ multiplex PCR; TCRdb stores in-frame clones only, minus some. Altogether fewer than 250,000 clones are present, around 90% being singletons, with the ten largest covering around 1.6%. The specimen was peripheral blood. The receptors originated from a man between 65 and 80 years old with acute or convalescent COVID-19.

This chain connects TRBV6-5 to TRBJ2-7, with D tentatively TRBD2 (5 bases). Between the trimmed V and J ends, which lost 2 bases and 5 bases, there was a span of 10 bases. Per germline, CDR1 MNHEY and CDR2 SVGAGI. The CDR3 has 13 amino acids. In DNA, the CDR3 is TGTGCCAGCAGTTACGACTACCCCAACGAGCAGTACTTC. Its translation is CASSYDYPNEQYF.

The V and J genes are TRBV19 and TRBJ1-5; D unresolved. The CDR3 extends over 16 amino acids. V was shortened by 3 bases and J by 4 bases, with 16 bases between the two germline ends. CDR1 is LNHDA, CDR2 SQIVND, per germline (reference sequence). Written as DNA, the CDR3 is TGTGCCAGTAGTATCGGGGAGGCGGCAGCGAATCAGCCCCAGCATTTT. This gives the protein CASSIGEAAANQPQHF.

V usage is TRBV6-5 and J usage is TRBJ1-4; TRBD1 agrees at 8 bases. Germline CDR1 reads MNHEY; CDR2 reads SVGAGI. Unmatched junction bases numbered 4, after V lost 5 bases and J lost 5 bases. The CDR3 has 14 amino acids. The CDR3, as DNA: TGTGCCAGCAGTCCAAGACAGGGGAATGAAAAACTGTTTTTT. Translated, it gives CASSPRQGNEKLFF.

V gene TRBV28 combines with J gene TRBJ2-2; TRBD1 might be the D (6 bases). V gave up 4 bases and J gave up 2 bases, with 11 bases separating them. The CDR3 is 15 residues long. The germline V gene has CDR1 MDHEN and CDR2 SYDVKM. The CDR3 spells CASSSGTYNTGELFF. The CDR3 nucleotides are TGTGCCAGCAGTTCCGGGACATACAACACCGGGGAGCTGTTTTTT.

This clone came up once. The V gene is TRBV20-1, the J gene TRBJ2-2; D remains ambiguous. V was cut by 3 bases and J by 6 bases, with 5 bases left in between. CDR3 length: 11 amino acids. Germline-derived CDR1 and CDR2 are DFQATT and SNEGSKA (reference sequence). The CDR3 spells CSASFAGELFF. In DNA, the CDR3 is TGCAGTGCTAGTTTCGCCGGGGAGCTGTTTTTT.

V is TRBV30 and J is TRBJ2-2, with D possibly TRBD2 on 5 matching bases. CDR1 GTSNPN and CDR2 SVGIG come from the germline V gene (reference sequence). V lost 5 bases, J lost 5 bases, and 21 bases lay in between. CDR3 length: 16 residues. The CDR3 region has the DNA TGTGCCTGGTTAACACCTCGGGCAGGAGGAACCGGGGAGCTGTTTTTT. Its translation is CAWLTPRAGGTGELFF.

The chain is built from TRBV3-1 (or the pseudogene TRBV3-2) and TRBJ2-2, with TRBD2 matching over 8 bases. There are 15 residues in the CDR3. Germline V CDR1 and CDR2: LGHDT, YNNKEL (reference sequence). Germline trimming cut 4 bases from V and 0 bases from J; bases unmatched to any gene: 1. The CDR3 DNA is TGTGCCAGCAGCCTTAGCGGGGCGAACACCGGGGAGCTGTTTTTT. It codes for CASSLSGANTGELFF.

The chain links TRBV7-2 to TRBJ2-7, with 7 bases matching TRBD2. The CDR3 covers 15 residues. Germline trimming cut 1 base from V and 6 bases from J; bases unmatched to any gene: 9. CDR1 and CDR2 (germline): SGHTA, FQGNSA. The CDR3 DNA is TGTGCCAGCAGCTTAGATGGCGGGAGTACTTCCGAGCAGTACTTC. Amino acid sequence: CASSLDGGSTSEQYF.

The genes are TRBV9 and TRBJ2-7; TRBD1 might be the D (5 bases). The CDR3 runs to 16 residues. CDR1 is SGDLS and CDR2 is YYNGEE in the germline V gene. V was cut by 0 bases and J by 1 base, with 14 bases left in between. CDR3 bases: TGTGCCAGCAGCGTAGGTCAGGGCGGCCGGTCCTACGAGCAGTACTTC. This translates into CASSVGQGGRSYEQYF.

The chain recombines TRBV6-5 with TRBJ2-7; 13 positions agree with TRBD2. With V trimmed by 6 bases and J by 4 bases, 3 bases remained unmatched. This CDR3 contains 14 residues. Germline loops: CDR1 MNHEY, CDR2 SVGAGI. The CDR3 bases are TGTGCCAGCAGAGGACTAGCGGGAGCGTACGAGCAGTACTTC. It specifies CASRGLAGAYEQYF.

This clone was seen at least ten times. The rearrangement joins TRBV19 to TRBJ1-5, with 7 positions matching TRBD1. Germline values: CDR1 LNHDA, CDR2 SQIVND (reference sequence). The trim removed 0 bases at V and 6 bases at J, leaving 5 bases unmatched. This CDR3 spans 15 amino acids. CDR3 protein: CASSIEAGGFQPQHF. CDR3 in DNA: TGTGCCAGTAGTATAGAGGCAGGGGGGTTTCAGCCCCAGCATTTT.

This chain connects TRBV11-1 to TRBJ2-3; no reliable D call. Germline V gives CDR1 SGHAT, CDR2 FQDESV (reference sequence). The V and J ends lost 4 bases and 5 bases respectively, with 10 bases between them. The length of the CDR3 is 13 residues. The CDR3 spells CASSSYRLDTQYF. In DNA form, the CDR3 reads TGTGCCAGCAGCTCCTATCGATTAGATACGCAGTATTTT.

This clone was seen a few times. The J gene is TRBJ2-7, the V gene TRBV5-1, with D possibly being TRBD1 (6 bases). The CDR3 runs 14 residues. Germline V gene lookup returns CDR1 SGHRS and CDR2 YFSETQ. The germline V and J ends were trimmed by 4 bases and 2 bases, with 13 bases remaining between them. The CDR3 loop is CASSPDSSAYEQYF. CDR3 bases: TGCGCCAGCAGCCCGGACAGTTCCGCCTACGAGCAGTACTTC.

The chain has TRBV19 and TRBJ1-2, with D maybe TRBD1 (5 bases). Germline CDR1 LNHDA, CDR2 SQIVND (reference sequence). This CDR3 is 15 amino acids long. Trimming took 9 bases from V and 1 from J, leaving 18 bases between them. CDR3 bases: TGTGCCAGCGGACAACAATCCCGAAGTAACTATGGCTACACCTTC. Translated, it gives CASGQQSRSNYGYTF.

The rearrangement links TRBV24-1 to TRBJ2-5; D is unclear. Trimming pared 5 bases from V and 4 bases from J, leaving 19 bases between. The CDR3 spans 16 residues. Germline CDR1 reads KGHDR; CDR2 reads SFDVKD. The CDR3, as DNA: TGTGCCACCAGTGGGTCCTCTGGAAACCAGCGAGAGACCCAGTACTTC. It translates to CATSGSSGNQRETQYF.

The V and J genes are TRBV7-3 and TRBJ2-3; 7 bases agree with TRBD1. The germline V gene encodes CDR1 SGHTA and CDR2 FQGTGA. This CDR3 region has 14 residues. Trimming cost V 4 bases and J 6 bases; bases outside gene matches: 7. CDR3 in DNA: TGTGCCAGCAGCTCCCCCAGGGGGTTTGATACGCAGTATTTT. It yields the protein CASSSPRGFDTQYF.

This chain links TRBV27 with TRBJ2-2; tentative D call: TRBD1 (6 bases). V was shortened by 2 bases and J by 0 bases, with 13 bases between the two germline ends. The germline CDR1 and CDR2 sequences are MNHEY and SMNVEV (reference sequence). This CDR3 comprises 17 residues. This chain's CDR3 is CASSLIQQGSNTGELFF. CDR3 coding DNA: TGTGCCAGCAGTTTAATCCAACAGGGATCGAACACCGGGGAGCTGTTTTTT.